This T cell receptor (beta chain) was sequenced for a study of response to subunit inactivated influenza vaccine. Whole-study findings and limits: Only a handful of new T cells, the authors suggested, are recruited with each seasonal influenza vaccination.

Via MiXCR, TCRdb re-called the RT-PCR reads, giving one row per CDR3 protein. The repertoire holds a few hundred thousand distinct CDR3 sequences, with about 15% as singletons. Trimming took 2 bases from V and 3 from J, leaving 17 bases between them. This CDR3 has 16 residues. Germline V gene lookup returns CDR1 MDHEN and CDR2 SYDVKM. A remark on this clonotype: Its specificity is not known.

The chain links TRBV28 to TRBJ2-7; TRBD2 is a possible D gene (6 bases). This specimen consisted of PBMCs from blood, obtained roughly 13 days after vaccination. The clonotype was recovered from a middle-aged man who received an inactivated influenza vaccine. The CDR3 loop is CASSLLPSAGGYEQYF. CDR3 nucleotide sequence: TGTGCCAGCAGTTTACTTCCTAGCGCGGGTGGCTACGAGCAGTACTTC.